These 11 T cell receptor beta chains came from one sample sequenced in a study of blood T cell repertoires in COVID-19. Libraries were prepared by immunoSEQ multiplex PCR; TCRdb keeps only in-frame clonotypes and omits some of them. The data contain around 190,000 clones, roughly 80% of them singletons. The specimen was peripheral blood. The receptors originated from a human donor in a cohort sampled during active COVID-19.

CDR3 DNA sequence: TGTGCCAGCAGCCCCATATTCGGGACTAGCGGCTCCTACGAGCAGTACTTC. Encoded protein: CASSPIFGTSGSYEQYF. The chain is built from TRBV11-3 and TRBJ2-7; 11 nucleotides agree with TRBD2. Germline CDR1 and CDR2: SGHNT and YENEEA. V shed 5 bases and J 0 bases; nucleotides not matched to a gene: 9. The CDR3 is made up of 17 amino acids. Full variable domain (outside the CDR3, taken from reference TRBV11-3 and TRBJ2-7): EAGVVQSPRYKIIEKKQPVAFWCNPISGHNTLYWYLQNLGQGPELLIRYENEEAVDDSQLPKDRFSAERLKGVDSTLKIQPAELGDSAVYLCASSPIFGTSGSYEQYFGPGTRLTVT.

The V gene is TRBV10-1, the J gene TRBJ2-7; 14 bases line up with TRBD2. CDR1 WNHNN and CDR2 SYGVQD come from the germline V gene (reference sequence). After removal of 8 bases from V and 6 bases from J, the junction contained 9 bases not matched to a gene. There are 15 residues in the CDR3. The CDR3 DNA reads TGCGCCAGCTCCGGACTAGCGGGGGGACTGGGCGAGCAGTACTTC. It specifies CASSGLAGGLGEQYF.

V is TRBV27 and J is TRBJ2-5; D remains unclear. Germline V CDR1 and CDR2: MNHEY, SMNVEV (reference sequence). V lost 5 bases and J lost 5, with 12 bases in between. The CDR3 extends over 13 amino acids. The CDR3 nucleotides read TGTGCCAGCAGTAGACCGAACGGGGAGACCCAGTACTTC. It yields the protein CASSRPNGETQYF.

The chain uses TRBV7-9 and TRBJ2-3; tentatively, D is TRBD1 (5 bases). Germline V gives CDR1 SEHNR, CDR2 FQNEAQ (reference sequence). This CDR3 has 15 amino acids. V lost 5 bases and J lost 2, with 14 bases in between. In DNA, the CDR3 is TGTGCCAGCAGCCATGATATGGGGCTCACAGATACGCAGTATTTT. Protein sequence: CASSHDMGLTDTQYF.

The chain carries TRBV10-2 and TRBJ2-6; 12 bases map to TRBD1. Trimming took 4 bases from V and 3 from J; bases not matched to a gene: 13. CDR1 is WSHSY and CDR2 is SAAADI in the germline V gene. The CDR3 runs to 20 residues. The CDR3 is CASSATRDRGRFGGANVLTF. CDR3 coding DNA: TGCGCCAGCAGTGCCACCCGGGACAGGGGGCGCTTTGGTGGGGCCAACGTCCTGACTTTC.

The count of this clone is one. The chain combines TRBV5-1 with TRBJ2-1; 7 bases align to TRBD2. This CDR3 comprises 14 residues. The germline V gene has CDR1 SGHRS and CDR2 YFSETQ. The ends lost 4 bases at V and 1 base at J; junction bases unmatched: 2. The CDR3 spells CASSPGGSYNEQFF. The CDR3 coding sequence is TGCGCCAGCAGCCCCGGGGGGTCCTACAATGAGCAGTTCTTC.

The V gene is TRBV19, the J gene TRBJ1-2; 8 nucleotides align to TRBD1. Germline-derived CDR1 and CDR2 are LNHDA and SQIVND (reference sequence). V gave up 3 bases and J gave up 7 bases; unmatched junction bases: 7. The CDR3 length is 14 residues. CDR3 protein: CASSMDRVPGGYTF. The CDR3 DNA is TGTGCCAGTAGTATGGACAGGGTACCCGGTGGCTACACCTTC.

In DNA, the CDR3 is TGTGCCAGCAGCCAAGATCCGGTAGCACTAGATACGCAGTATTTT. Amino acids: CASSQDPVALDTQYF. The chain combines TRBV3-1 (or the pseudogene TRBV3-2) with TRBJ2-3; D is ambiguous. Trimming removed 0 bases at V and 5 bases at J, with 12 bases between. The CDR3 loop spans 15 amino acids. Germline V gives CDR1 LGHDT, CDR2 YNNKEL (reference sequence).

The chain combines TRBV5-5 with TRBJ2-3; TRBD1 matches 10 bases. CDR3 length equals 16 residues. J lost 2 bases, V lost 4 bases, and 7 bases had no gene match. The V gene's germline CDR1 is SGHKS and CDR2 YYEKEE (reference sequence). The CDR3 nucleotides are TGTGCCAGCAGCAGGTTGGGACAGGGGATCACAGATACGCAGTATTTT. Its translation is CASSRLGQGITDTQYF.

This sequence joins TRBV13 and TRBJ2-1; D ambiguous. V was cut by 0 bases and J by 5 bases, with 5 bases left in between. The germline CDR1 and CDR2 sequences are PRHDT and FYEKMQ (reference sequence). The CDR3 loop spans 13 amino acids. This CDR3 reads CASSLGQNNEQFF. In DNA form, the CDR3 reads TGTGCCAGCAGCTTAGGCCAGAACAATGAGCAGTTCTTC.

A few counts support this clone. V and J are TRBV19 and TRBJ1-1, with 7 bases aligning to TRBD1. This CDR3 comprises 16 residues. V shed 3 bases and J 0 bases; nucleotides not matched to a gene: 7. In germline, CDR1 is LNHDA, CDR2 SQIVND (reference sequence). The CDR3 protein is CASSIAPGQLNTEAFF. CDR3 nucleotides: TGTGCCAGTAGTATCGCCCCGGGACAGTTGAACACTGAAGCTTTCTTT.